This TCR beta chain is from a study of blood T cell repertoires in COVID-19. Original handling: Reference gene primer amplification in the assay estimated nucleated cell counts. The protocol was immunoSEQ multiplex PCR, while the TCRdb copy is restricted to in-frame clones and leaves out a portion. V and J calls plus clone size are reproduced from that table; the DNA served to infer D and trimming. The data show roughly 250,000 clones, 65% to 85% seen once. Germline V CDR1 and CDR2: MDHEN, SYDVKM. Deletions cut 8 bases from V and 4 bases from J, with 11 bases between. There are 12 residues in the CDR3.

V usage is TRBV28 and J usage is TRBJ1-1, with no clear D. The receptor was isolated from a woman aged 40 to 50 with active or convalescent COVID-19. Sequencing was performed on peripheral blood. CDR3 in amino acids: CASHGGGTEAFF. The CDR3 nucleotides are TGTGCCAGCCACGGTGGCGGCACTGAAGCTTTCTTT.